Shown below are 24 T cell receptor beta chains from a single sample sequenced in a study of PD-L1 blockade in urothelial cancer. The repertoire was sequenced with immunoSEQ multiplex PCR; TCRdb's copy has only in-frame clones and lacks some. The sample has around 92,000 clones, around 89% seen once. Time point reported: pretreatment peripheral blood. The material sequenced was PBMCs, taken around atezolizumab (anti-PD-L1) treatment. These receptors all come from an elderly woman with urothelial cancer.

The rearrangement uses TRBV5-6 and TRBJ1-1; 10 bases match TRBD1. The CDR3 has 15 amino acids. The ends lost 1 base at V and 6 bases at J; junction bases unmatched: 6. CDR1 SGHDT and CDR2 YYEEEE come from the germline V gene. Here the CDR3 DNA reads TGTGCCAGCAGCTTGACCGGGACAGGGGAATCTGAAGCTTTCTTT. It specifies CASSLTGTGESEAFF.

V is TRBV2 and J is TRBJ1-4; D uncertain. The V gene's germline CDR1 is SNHLY and CDR2 FYNNEI. V dropped 0 bases and J dropped 5 bases, with 13 bases sitting between them. The CDR3 is 16 amino acids. The CDR3 is CASSEAHREPNEKLFF. CDR3 DNA sequence: TGTGCCAGCAGTGAAGCGCATAGAGAGCCCAATGAAAAACTGTTTTTT.

This clone was recorded once. V gene TRBV2 combines with J gene TRBJ1-5, with no clear D. Germline-derived CDR1 and CDR2 are SNHLY and FYNNEI. The CDR3 is 13 residues long. Trimming took off 5 bases at V and 11 bases at J, with 16 bases between the two ends. The CDR3 sequence is CASSISGGVAQHF. DNA for the CDR3: TGTGCCAGCAGTATAAGCGGCGGCGTGGCCCAGCATTTT.

V and J are TRBV7-9 and TRBJ2-1; 12 bases agree with TRBD2. In germline, CDR1 is SEHNR, CDR2 FQNEAQ (reference sequence). V lost 6 bases and J lost 5; bases outside the gene matches: 11. CDR3 length equals 17 residues. The CDR3 coding sequence is TGTGCCAGCAGTCTGATGACTAGCGGGAGCCGTGACAATGAGCAGTTCTTC. Encoded protein: CASSLMTSGSRDNEQFF.

This clone was seen just once. V usage is TRBV11-1 and J usage is TRBJ2-5, with a weak D call TRBD1 (5 bases). Trimming stripped 4 bases from V and 1 base from J, with 10 bases between. The germline V gene encodes CDR1 SGHAT and CDR2 FQDESV (reference sequence). This CDR3 region has 14 residues. The CDR3, as DNA: TGTGCCAGCAGCTCCGGACAAATCCAAGAGACCCAGTACTTC. Translated, it gives CASSSGQIQETQYF.

The rearrangement uses TRBV5-4 and TRBJ2-1; D may be TRBD1 (7 bases). The V end was cut by 6 bases, the J end by 4 bases, with 17 bases between. This CDR3 region has 15 residues. The germline gives CDR1 SGHNT, CDR2 YYREEE (reference sequence). CDR3 region: CASTPQGGGYNEQFF. The DNA for the CDR3 is TGTGCCAGCACCCCCCAGGGGGGAGGTTACAATGAGCAGTTCTTC.

The J gene is TRBJ2-2, the V gene TRBV7-9; 8 nucleotides agree with TRBD2. The CDR3 spans 15 residues. The V gene end was trimmed by 5 bases and the J gene end by 6 bases; junction bases not matched to a gene: 8. Germline V gene lookup returns CDR1 SEHNR and CDR2 FQNEAQ (reference sequence). CDR3 in amino acids: CASSPGLATAGELFF. Here the CDR3 DNA reads TGTGCCAGCAGCCCAGGACTAGCCACGGCCGGGGAGCTGTTTTTT.

A note on this clone: Within the sample, other DNA sequences also encode this same CDR3. The chain joins TRBV5-1 to TRBJ2-3, with TRBD2 matching 10 bases. The V segment lost 0 bases and the J segment 3 bases; nucleotides outside the gene matches: 1. This CDR3 is built from 15 residues. CDR1 and CDR2 (germline): SGHRS, YFSETQ. This chain's CDR3 is CASSLGLAGTDTQYF. The CDR3, as DNA: TGCGCCAGCAGCTTGGGACTAGCGGGTACAGATACGCAGTATTTT.

The CDR3 is CASRPSASYEQYF. DNA of the CDR3: TGTGCCAGCAGACCTAGCGCGTCCTACGAGCAGTACTTC. The chain carries TRBV28 and TRBJ2-7, with a possible D match to TRBD2 (6 bases). Per the germline V gene, CDR1 is MDHEN and CDR2 is SYDVKM. The CDR3 contains 13 residues. V was pared by 6 bases and J by 1 base, with 10 bases between. Looking up the rest from reference TRBV28 and TRBJ2-7 gives the full variable domain: DVKVTQSSRYLVKRTGEKVFLECVQDMDHENMFWYRQDPGLGLRLIYFSYDVKMKEKGDIPEGYSVSREKKERFSLILESASTNQTSMYLCASRPSASYEQYFGPGTRLTVT.

The chain joins TRBV19 to TRBJ2-3; 8 bases line up with TRBD2. The CDR3 consists of 14 residues. Per the germline V gene, CDR1 is LNHDA and CDR2 is SQIVND (reference sequence). V shed 5 bases and J 5 bases; nucleotides not matched to a gene: 6. CDR3 sequence reads: CASSLGLVLDTQYF. Here the CDR3 DNA reads TGTGCCAGTAGTTTGGGACTAGTTTTAGATACGCAGTATTTT.

The chain has TRBV28 and TRBJ2-7; TRBD2 matches at 11 bases. This CDR3 region has 17 residues. V shed 3 bases, J shed 0 bases, and the junction held 7 bases outside the gene matches. Looked up from germline, CDR1 is MDHEN and CDR2 is SYDVKM. CDR3 sequence (DNA): TGTGCCAGCAGTTTCGCTCCGACTAGCGGGGTCTCCTACGAGCAGTACTTC. It yields the protein CASSFAPTSGVSYEQYF.

This clone was counted between two and nine times. The chain links TRBV5-3 to TRBJ2-7; TRBD2 agrees at 13 bases. TRBV5-3 is given ORF status, its function remaining uncertain. V lost 7 bases and J lost 3; bases outside the gene matches: 10. This CDR3 spans 16 amino acids. The CDR3: CARRMAGLAGIYEQYF. CDR3 coding DNA: TGTGCCAGACGAATGGCGGGACTAGCGGGGATCTACGAGCAGTACTTC.

J is TRBJ1-5 and V is TRBV11-2; the D is unclear. V was shortened by 1 base and J by 4 bases, with 5 bases between the two germline ends. The CDR3 spans 13 residues. Germline-derived CDR1 and CDR2 are SGHAT and FQNNGV. The CDR3: CASSLALNQPQHF. The CDR3 DNA reads as TGTGCCAGCAGCTTAGCCTTAAATCAGCCCCAGCATTTT.

J is TRBJ1-1 and V is TRBV2; the D gene is possibly TRBD1 (5 bases). This CDR3 region has 11 residues. The V gene's germline CDR1 is SNHLY and CDR2 FYNNEI. Trimming took 6 bases from V and 8 from J, leaving 10 bases between them. CDR3 sequence: CASRLPGEAFF. CDR3 sequence (DNA): TGTGCCAGCAGACTACCAGGGGAAGCTTTCTTT. Combining the CDR3 with reference TRBV2 and TRBJ1-1 gives the whole variable domain EPEVTQTPSHQVTQMGQEVILRCVPISNHLYFYWYRQILGQKVEFLVSFYNNEISEKSEIFDDQFSVERPDGSNFTLKIRSTKLEDSAMYFCASRLPGEAFFGQGTRLTVV.

The gene calls are TRBV10-3 and TRBJ1-1; weak D call: TRBD1 (6 bases). CDR1 and CDR2 (germline): ENHRY, SYGVKD. The CDR3 contains 13 residues. CDR3 in amino acids: CATTAGAGSEAFF. CDR3 DNA sequence: TGTGCGACCACCGCGGGGGCTGGCTCTGAAGCTTTCTTT.

CDR3 loop: CASSFEVRGDGTDTQYF. The CDR3 DNA is TGTGCCAGCAGCTTTGAGGTTCGGGGAGACGGCACAGATACGCAGTATTTT. This chain joins TRBV5-4 and TRBJ2-3, with D maybe TRBD2 (5 bases). V was trimmed by 2 bases and J by 1 base, leaving 17 bases between them. The CDR3 has 17 residues. In germline, CDR1 is SGHNT, CDR2 YYREEE (reference sequence).

The chain uses TRBV2 and TRBJ1-2; tentatively, D is TRBD1 (6 bases). This CDR3 region has 13 residues. Germline V gives CDR1 SNHLY, CDR2 FYNNEI. Deletions cut 3 bases from V and 4 bases from J, with 9 bases between. The DNA for the CDR3 is TGTGCCAGCAGTGATCAGGGGTTCTATGGCTACACCTTC. The encoded protein is CASSDQGFYGYTF.

The V call is TRBV28, the J call TRBJ1-1; 9 bases align to TRBD1. The V gene end was trimmed by 2 bases and the J gene end by 5 bases; junction bases not matched to a gene: 6. The germline CDR1 and CDR2 sequences are MDHEN and SYDVKM. The CDR3 extends over 15 amino acids. CDR3 bases: TGTGCCAGCAGTTTACAGGGGACAGGGAGTACTGAAGCTTTCTTT. It specifies CASSLQGTGSTEAFF.

V is TRBV9 and J is TRBJ2-7; 13 bases are shared with TRBD2. Losses at the gene ends were 3 bases for V and 3 bases for J; bases not matched to a gene: 3. In germline, CDR1 is SGDLS, CDR2 YYNGEE. The CDR3 loop spans 15 amino acids. CDR3 sequence reads: CASSGGTSGVYEQYF. The CDR3, as DNA: TGTGCCAGCAGCGGGGGGACTAGCGGGGTCTACGAGCAGTACTTC.

This chain joins TRBV28 and TRBJ2-7; 7 nucleotides align to TRBD1. The CDR3 is made up of 15 amino acids. Germline V gives CDR1 MDHEN, CDR2 SYDVKM. The V segment lost 6 bases and the J segment 0 bases; nucleotides outside the gene matches: 8. CDR3 sequence (DNA): TGTGCCAGCAGGGTCCAGGGGGTTAACTCCTACGAGCAGTACTTC. It encodes CASRVQGVNSYEQYF.

The chain employs TRBV6-6 and TRBJ2-2, with unresolved D. The CDR3 covers 15 residues. The germline gives CDR1 MNHNY, CDR2 SVGAGI (reference sequence). V was shortened by 0 bases and J by 1 base, with 6 bases between the two germline ends. The CDR3 loop is CASSYSGGNTGELFF. CDR3 sequence (DNA): TGTGCCAGCAGTTACTCCGGTGGGAACACCGGGGAGCTGTTTTTT.

The CDR3 here is CATSTGAGGSQPQHF. In DNA form, the CDR3 reads TGTGCCACCAGCACTGGGGCAGGGGGCAGTCAGCCCCAGCATTTT. This chain connects TRBV15 to TRBJ1-5; 8 nucleotides align to TRBD1. Germline values: CDR1 LNHNV, CDR2 YYDKDF (reference sequence). This CDR3 region has 15 residues. With V trimmed by 4 bases and J by 6 bases, 8 bases remained unmatched.

The rearrangement uses TRBV5-5 and TRBJ2-5, with 13 positions matching TRBD2. The J segment lost 3 bases and the V segment lost 4 bases, leaving 6 bases of the junction unmatched. Per germline, CDR1 SGHKS and CDR2 YYEKEE (reference sequence). CDR3 size: 16 residues. As DNA, the CDR3 is TGTGCCAGCAGCGCGGACGGGACTAGCGGGAAAGAGACCCAGTACTTC. Translated, it gives CASSADGTSGKETQYF.

The genes are TRBV2 and TRBJ2-1; the match to TRBD2 covers 8 bases. The CDR3 length is 15 residues. Germline V CDR1 and CDR2: SNHLY, FYNNEI. Unmatched junction bases numbered 7, after V lost 7 bases and J lost 2 bases. CDR3 amino acids: CASTAGGGAYNEQFF. As DNA, the CDR3 is TGTGCCAGCACGGCGGGGGGCGGAGCCTACAATGAGCAGTTCTTC. Combining the CDR3 with reference TRBV2 and TRBJ2-1 gives the whole variable domain EPEVTQTPSHQVTQMGQEVILRCVPISNHLYFYWYRQILGQKVEFLVSFYNNEISEKSEIFDDQFSVERPDGSNFTLKIRSTKLEDSAMYFCASTAGGGAYNEQFFGPGTRLTVL.